The rows below give T cell receptor beta chains drawn from one sample of a study of cytomegalovirus exposure and HLA in healthy donors. Method: immunoSEQ multiplex PCR; TCRdb's copy keeps in-frame clones and lacks some. The table has roughly 100,000 clones, around 66% seen once. The sample comprised PBMCs. These receptors were obtained from a woman between 45 and 60 years old in good health and CMV-seronegative. The CDR3 runs from the conserved cysteine through the conserved F or W. A D gene is named only where the DNA matches it firmly. For some rows the clone size is stated as once, few or many, or as a class when expanded; others skip it.

D gene: NA; V gene: TRBV15; CDR3 length: 15; J gene: TRBJ1-3; clone size: once; CDR3 protein: CATSRDPGSGNTIYF; CDR3 DNA: TGTGCCACCAGCAGAGATCCGGGGTCTGGAAACACCATATATTTT
D gene: NA; V gene: TRBV29-1; CDR3 length: 13; J gene: TRBJ2-1; clone size: NA; CDR3 protein: CSVRGSSYNEQFF; CDR3 DNA: TGCAGCGTTCGGGGAAGCTCCTACAATGAGCAGTTCTTC
D gene: NA; V gene: TRBV6-5; CDR3 length: 15; J gene: TRBJ2-4; clone size: NA; CDR3 protein: CASSLRSPGVDIQYF; CDR3 DNA: TGTGCCAGCAGTCTACGATCTCCGGGTGTCGACATTCAGTACTTC
D gene: TRBD1; V gene: TRBV27; CDR3 length: 15; J gene: TRBJ1-6; clone size: NA; CDR3 protein: CASSVTGGRNSPLHF; CDR3 DNA: TGTGCCAGCAGTGTGACAGGGGGACGAAATTCACCCCTCCACTTT
D gene: TRBD1; V gene: TRBV4-1; CDR3 length: 18; J gene: TRBJ2-6; clone size: once; CDR3 protein: CASRRPGQGAKGANVLTF; CDR3 DNA: TGCGCCAGTCGACGACCGGGACAGGGGGCGAAAGGGGCCAACGTCCTGACTTTC
D gene: NA; V gene: TRBV7-2; CDR3 length: 15; J gene: TRBJ1-2; clone size: NA; CDR3 protein: CASSSTRVIPYGYTF; CDR3 DNA: TGTGCCAGCAGCTCCACCCGGGTTATCCCCTATGGCTACACCTTC
D gene: NA; V gene: TRBV29-1; CDR3 length: 14; J gene: TRBJ2-2; clone size: NA; CDR3 protein: CSAWRGWDTGELFF; CDR3 DNA: TGCAGCGCTTGGCGGGGCTGGGACACCGGGGAGCTGTTTTTT
D gene: NA; V gene: TRBV29-1; CDR3 length: 14; J gene: TRBJ1-2; clone size: NA; CDR3 protein: CSVQPGNLNYGYTF; CDR3 DNA: TGCAGCGTCCAACCAGGGAATCTCAACTATGGCTACACCTTC
D gene: NA; V gene: TRBV29-1; CDR3 length: 12; J gene: TRBJ2-7; clone size: few; CDR3 protein: CSVEVAGDEQYF; CDR3 DNA: TGCAGCGTTGAAGTGGCCGGGGACGAGCAGTACTTC
D gene: TRBD1; V gene: TRBV27; CDR3 length: 15; J gene: TRBJ2-1; clone size: NA; CDR3 protein: CASSLWGTGTNEQFF; CDR3 DNA: TGTGCCAGCAGTTTATGGGGGACAGGGACCAATGAGCAGTTCTTC
D gene: TRBD1; V gene: TRBV11-2; CDR3 length: 16; J gene: TRBJ2-5; clone size: few; CDR3 protein: CASSLAPGQGQETQYF; CDR3 DNA: TGTGCCAGCAGCTTAGCCCCGGGACAGGGACAAGAGACCCAGTACTTC
D gene: NA; V gene: TRBV19; CDR3 length: 14; J gene: TRBJ1-1; clone size: few; CDR3 protein: CASRHYDSGTEAFF; CDR3 DNA: TGTGCCAGTAGACACTATGACTCGGGCACTGAAGCTTTCTTT
D gene: NA; V gene: TRBV5-1; CDR3 length: 12; J gene: TRBJ2-5; clone size: NA; CDR3 protein: CASSATQETQYF; CDR3 DNA: TGCGCCAGCAGCGCAACTCAAGAGACCCAGTACTTC
D gene: NA; V gene: TRBV5-1; CDR3 length: 15; J gene: TRBJ2-1; clone size: few; CDR3 protein: CASSLVQSSYNEQFF; CDR3 DNA: TGCGCCAGCAGCTTAGTACAGAGCTCCTACAATGAGCAGTTCTTC
D gene: NA; V gene: TRBV7-9; CDR3 length: 11; J gene: TRBJ2-7; clone size: few; CDR3 protein: CASSPDSRQYF; CDR3 DNA: TGTGCCAGCAGCCCGGACAGTCGGCAGTACTTC
D gene: NA; V gene: TRBV29-1; CDR3 length: 14; J gene: TRBJ2-3; clone size: NA; CDR3 protein: CSARFSVGTDTQYF; CDR3 DNA: TGCAGCGCGAGGTTTTCGGTCGGCACAGATACGCAGTATTTT
D gene: NA; V gene: TRBV7-2; CDR3 length: 15; J gene: TRBJ2-3; clone size: NA; CDR3 protein: CASSPQPGFTDTQYF; CDR3 DNA: TGTGCCAGCAGCCCACAACCTGGCTTCACAGATACGCAGTATTTT
D gene: NA; V gene: TRBV2; CDR3 length: 11; J gene: TRBJ2-5; clone size: NA; CDR3 protein: CASSEEGVRYF; CDR3 DNA: TGTGCCAGCAGTGAAGAAGGGGTCCGGTACTTC
D gene: TRBD1; V gene: TRBV7-3; CDR3 length: 14; J gene: TRBJ2-1; clone size: NA; CDR3 protein: CASTTTGWGNEQFF; CDR3 DNA: TGTGCCAGCACCACGACAGGGTGGGGCAATGAGCAGTTCTTC
D gene: NA; V gene: TRBV5-1; CDR3 length: 15; J gene: TRBJ1-4; clone size: NA; CDR3 protein: CASSFWGRTNEKLFF; CDR3 DNA: TGCGCCAGCAGCTTCTGGGGGCGGACCAATGAAAAACTGTTTTTT
D gene: TRBD2; V gene: TRBV2; CDR3 length: 16; J gene: TRBJ2-2; clone size: NA; CDR3 protein: CASSVLAGTNTGELFF; CDR3 DNA: TGTGCCAGCAGTGTCCTAGCGGGGACGAACACCGGGGAGCTGTTTTTT
D gene: NA; V gene: TRBV19; CDR3 length: 16; J gene: TRBJ2-1; clone size: NA; CDR3 protein: CASSIFFQDSYNEQFF; CDR3 DNA: TGTGCCAGTAGTATTTTTTTTCAGGACAGCTACAATGAGCAGTTCTTC
D gene: NA; V gene: TRBV7-9; CDR3 length: 14; J gene: TRBJ2-7; clone size: NA; CDR3 protein: CASSFAGKSYEQYF; CDR3 DNA: TGTGCCAGCAGCTTCGCGGGAAAATCATACGAGCAGTACTTC
D gene: NA; V gene: TRBV11-3; CDR3 length: 14; J gene: TRBJ1-2; clone size: NA; CDR3 protein: CASSLPKSGGGYTF; CDR3 DNA: TGTGCCAGCAGCTTACCGAAGTCGGGGGGAGGCTACACCTTC
D gene: TRBD1; V gene: TRBV28; CDR3 length: 16; J gene: TRBJ2-7; clone size: NA; CDR3 protein: CASSLSYRGASYEQYF; CDR3 DNA: TGTGCCAGCAGTTTAAGCTACAGGGGGGCTTCCTACGAGCAGTACTTC
D gene: NA; V gene: TRBV2; CDR3 length: 19; J gene: TRBJ2-7; clone size: NA; CDR3 protein: CASSDFSGLFSSSNYEQYF; CDR3 DNA: TGTGCCAGCAGTGACTTCTCGGGGTTATTTTCCTCCAGCAATTACGAGCAGTACTTC
D gene: NA; V gene: TRBV29-1; CDR3 length: 14; J gene: TRBJ2-7; clone size: NA; CDR3 protein: CSLPTTGPHYEQYF; CDR3 DNA: TGCAGCCTCCCGACGACAGGACCGCACTACGAGCAGTACTTC
D gene: NA; V gene: TRBV4-1; CDR3 length: 17; J gene: TRBJ2-6; clone size: few; CDR3 protein: CASSGTFGFTGANVLTF; CDR3 DNA: TGCGCCAGCAGCGGGACTTTTGGGTTTACTGGGGCCAACGTCCTGACTTTC
D gene: NA; V gene: TRBV5-1; CDR3 length: 16; J gene: TRBJ2-1; clone size: NA; CDR3 protein: CASSLGGGVSFNEQFF; CDR3 DNA: TGCGCCAGCAGCTTGGGAGGGGGAGTCTCTTTCAATGAGCAGTTCTTC
D gene: TRBD1; V gene: TRBV4-3; CDR3 length: 16; J gene: TRBJ2-7; clone size: few; CDR3 protein: CASSQDQTGASYEQYF; CDR3 DNA: TGCGCCAGCAGCCAAGACCAGACAGGGGCCTCCTACGAGCAGTACTTC
D gene: TRBD1; V gene: TRBV25-1; CDR3 length: 15; J gene: TRBJ2-1; clone size: NA; CDR3 protein: CASSVRDSSYNEQFF; CDR3 DNA: TGTGCCAGCAGTGTCCGGGACAGCTCGTACAATGAGCAGTTCTTC
D gene: NA; V gene: TRBV28; CDR3 length: 16; J gene: TRBJ1-4; clone size: NA; CDR3 protein: CASSLFRGRTNEKLFF; CDR3 DNA: TGTGCCAGCAGTTTATTTCGGGGTCGGACTAATGAAAAACTGTTTTTT
D gene: TRBD1; V gene: TRBV7-8; CDR3 length: 14; J gene: TRBJ1-4; clone size: NA; CDR3 protein: CASSSGTGDEKLFF; CDR3 DNA: TGTGCCAGCAGCTCCGGGACAGGGGATGAAAAACTGTTTTTT
D gene: TRBD1; V gene: TRBV9; CDR3 length: 14; J gene: TRBJ2-1; clone size: NA; CDR3 protein: CASSGTGNNNEQFF; CDR3 DNA: TGTGCCAGCAGTGGGACAGGGAATAACAATGAGCAGTTCTTC
D gene: TRBD2; V gene: TRBV5-6; CDR3 length: 15; J gene: TRBJ2-5; clone size: NA; CDR3 protein: CASSLRLAGGETQYF; CDR3 DNA: TGTGCCAGCAGCTTGAGGCTAGCGGGGGGGGAGACCCAGTACTTC
D gene: TRBD1; V gene: TRBV28; CDR3 length: 14; J gene: TRBJ2-1; clone size: NA; CDR3 protein: CASSQPGQGLGQFF; CDR3 DNA: TGTGCCAGCAGTCAACCGGGACAGGGTTTAGGGCAGTTCTTC
D gene: NA; V gene: TRBV5-1; CDR3 length: 13; J gene: TRBJ1-1; clone size: NA; CDR3 protein: CASAQGRGTEAFF; CDR3 DNA: TGCGCCAGCGCACAGGGAAGGGGCACTGAAGCTTTCTTT
D gene: TRBD2; V gene: TRBV2; CDR3 length: 19; J gene: TRBJ2-5; clone size: once; CDR3 protein: CASSEWGQTSLFTLETQYF; CDR3 DNA: TGTGCCAGCAGTGAATGGGGCCAGACTAGCCTTTTTACACTTGAGACCCAGTACTTC
D gene: NA; V gene: TRBV23-1; CDR3 length: 14; J gene: TRBJ2-5; clone size: NA; CDR3 protein: CASSLDSLQETQYF; CDR3 DNA: TGCGCCAGCAGTCTTGACTCCCTCCAAGAGACCCAGTACTTC
D gene: NA; V gene: TRBV19; CDR3 length: 16; J gene: TRBJ1-5; clone size: NA; CDR3 protein: CASSIPSTGGYQPQHF; CDR3 DNA: TGTGCCAGTAGTATTCCGTCGACAGGTGGATATCAGCCCCAGCATTTT
D gene: NA; V gene: TRBV18; CDR3 length: 14; J gene: TRBJ1-2; clone size: NA; CDR3 protein: CASSSGQGNNGYTF; CDR3 DNA: TGTGCCAGCTCCTCGGGACAAGGGAATAATGGCTACACCTTC
D gene: NA; V gene: TRBV5-1; CDR3 length: 17; J gene: TRBJ1-1; clone size: NA; CDR3 protein: CASSLTQTKTRLNEAFF; CDR3 DNA: TGCGCCAGCAGCCTAACACAAACTAAGACCCGACTTAATGAAGCTTTCTTT
D gene: TRBD2; V gene: TRBV6-6; CDR3 length: 14; J gene: TRBJ2-7; clone size: few; CDR3 protein: CASSYGGGLYEQYF; CDR3 DNA: TGTGCCAGCAGTTATGGCGGGGGGCTCTACGAGCAGTACTTC
D gene: TRBD1; V gene: TRBV19; CDR3 length: 14; J gene: TRBJ1-5; clone size: NA; CDR3 protein: CARGGGQALQPQHF; CDR3 DNA: TGTGCCCGCGGCGGGGGACAGGCTCTACAGCCCCAGCATTTT
D gene: TRBD1; V gene: TRBV9; CDR3 length: 14; J gene: TRBJ1-1; clone size: NA; CDR3 protein: CASSQTGQNTEAFF; CDR3 DNA: TGTGCCAGCAGCCAGACAGGGCAGAACACTGAAGCTTTCTTT
D gene: TRBD1; V gene: TRBV5-1; CDR3 length: 14; J gene: TRBJ2-7; clone size: NA; CDR3 protein: CASRETGAPYEQYF; CDR3 DNA: TGCGCCAGCAGGGAGACAGGGGCTCCCTACGAGCAGTACTTC
D gene: TRBD2; V gene: TRBV9; CDR3 length: 17; J gene: TRBJ2-3; clone size: NA; CDR3 protein: CASSVGVSGRAGDTQYF; CDR3 DNA: TGTGCCAGCAGCGTAGGTGTTAGCGGGAGGGCCGGAGATACGCAGTATTTT
D gene: TRBD1; V gene: TRBV6-6; CDR3 length: 12; J gene: TRBJ1-2; clone size: NA; CDR3 protein: CASIGTAYGYTF; CDR3 DNA: TGTGCCAGCATTGGGACAGCCTATGGCTACACCTTC
D gene: TRBD1; V gene: TRBV6-1; CDR3 length: 13; J gene: TRBJ2-7; clone size: NA; CDR3 protein: CASNTGAPYEQYF; CDR3 DNA: TGTGCCAGCAATACAGGGGCTCCCTACGAGCAGTACTTC
D gene: TRBD2; V gene: TRBV28; CDR3 length: 14; J gene: TRBJ2-1; clone size: NA; CDR3 protein: CASRRTSRYNEQFF; CDR3 DNA: TGTGCCAGCAGGAGGACTAGCCGATACAATGAGCAGTTCTTC